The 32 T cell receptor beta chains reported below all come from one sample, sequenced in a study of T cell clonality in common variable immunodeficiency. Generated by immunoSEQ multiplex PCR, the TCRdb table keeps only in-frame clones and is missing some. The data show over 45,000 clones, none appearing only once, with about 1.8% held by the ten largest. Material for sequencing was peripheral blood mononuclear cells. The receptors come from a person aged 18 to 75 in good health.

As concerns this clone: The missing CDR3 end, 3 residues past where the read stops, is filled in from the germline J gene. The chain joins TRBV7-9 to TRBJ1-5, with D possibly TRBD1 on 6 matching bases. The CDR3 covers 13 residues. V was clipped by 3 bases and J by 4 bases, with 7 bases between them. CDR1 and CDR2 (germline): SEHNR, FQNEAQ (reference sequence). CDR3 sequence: CASSLTGNQPQHF. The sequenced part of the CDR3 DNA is TGTGCCAGCAGCTTGACAGGTAATCAGCCC.

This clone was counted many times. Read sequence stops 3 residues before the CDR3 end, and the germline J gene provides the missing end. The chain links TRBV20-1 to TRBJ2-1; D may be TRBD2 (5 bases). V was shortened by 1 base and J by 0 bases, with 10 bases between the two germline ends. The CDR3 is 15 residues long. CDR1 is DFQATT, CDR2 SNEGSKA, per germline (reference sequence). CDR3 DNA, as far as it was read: TGCAGTGCTAGAGGTCGGGGTGGCTCCTACAATGAG. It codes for CSARGRGGSYNE. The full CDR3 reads CSARGRGGSYNEQFF.

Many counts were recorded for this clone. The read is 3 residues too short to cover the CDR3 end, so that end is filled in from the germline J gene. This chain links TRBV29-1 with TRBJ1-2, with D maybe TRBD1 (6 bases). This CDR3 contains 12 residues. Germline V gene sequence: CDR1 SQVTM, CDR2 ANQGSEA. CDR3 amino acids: CSADITGRGYTF. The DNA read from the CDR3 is TGCAGCGCCGATATCACAGGGAGAGGC.

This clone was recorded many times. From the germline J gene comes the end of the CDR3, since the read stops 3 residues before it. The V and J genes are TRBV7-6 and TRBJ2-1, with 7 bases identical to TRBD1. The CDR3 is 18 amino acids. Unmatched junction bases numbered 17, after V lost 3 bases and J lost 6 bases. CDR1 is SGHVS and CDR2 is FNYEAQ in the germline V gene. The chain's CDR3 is CASSLPIASTDRSNEQFF. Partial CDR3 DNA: TGTGCCAGCAGCTTGCCCATTGCTTCGACGGACAGGAGCAATGAG.

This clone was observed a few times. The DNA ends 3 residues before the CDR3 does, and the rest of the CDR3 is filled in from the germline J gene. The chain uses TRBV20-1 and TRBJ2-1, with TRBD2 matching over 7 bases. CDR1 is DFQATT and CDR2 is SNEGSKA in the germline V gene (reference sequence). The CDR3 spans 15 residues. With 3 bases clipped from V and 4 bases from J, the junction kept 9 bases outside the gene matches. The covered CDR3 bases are TGCAGTGCTAGGTCTGCTAGCGGAGGTTACAATGAG. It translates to CSARSASGGYNE. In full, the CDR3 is CSARSASGGYNEQFF.

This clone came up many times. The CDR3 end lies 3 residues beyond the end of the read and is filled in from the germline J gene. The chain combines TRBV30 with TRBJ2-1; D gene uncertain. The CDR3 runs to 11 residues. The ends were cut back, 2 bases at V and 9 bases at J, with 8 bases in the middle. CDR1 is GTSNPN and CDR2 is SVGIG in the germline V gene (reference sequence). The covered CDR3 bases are TGTGCCTGGAGTAGCGTACGTGAG. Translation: CAWSSVRE. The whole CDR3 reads CAWSSVREQFF.

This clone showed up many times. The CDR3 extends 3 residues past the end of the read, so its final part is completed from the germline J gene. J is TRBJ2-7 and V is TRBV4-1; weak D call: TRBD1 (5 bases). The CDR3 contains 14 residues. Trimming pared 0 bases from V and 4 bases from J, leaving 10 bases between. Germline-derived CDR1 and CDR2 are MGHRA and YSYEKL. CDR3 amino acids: CASSQDAQGYEQYF. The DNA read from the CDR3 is TGCGCCAGCAGCCAAGACGCTCAGGGATACGAG.

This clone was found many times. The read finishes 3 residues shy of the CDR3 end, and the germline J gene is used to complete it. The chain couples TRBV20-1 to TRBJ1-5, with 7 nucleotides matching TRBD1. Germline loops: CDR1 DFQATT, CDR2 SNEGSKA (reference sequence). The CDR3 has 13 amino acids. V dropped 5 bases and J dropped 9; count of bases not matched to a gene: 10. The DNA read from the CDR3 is TGCAGTGCTGAAGGGACAGCCCGGGGGCCC. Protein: CSAEGTARGP. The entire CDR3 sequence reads CSAEGTARGPQHF.

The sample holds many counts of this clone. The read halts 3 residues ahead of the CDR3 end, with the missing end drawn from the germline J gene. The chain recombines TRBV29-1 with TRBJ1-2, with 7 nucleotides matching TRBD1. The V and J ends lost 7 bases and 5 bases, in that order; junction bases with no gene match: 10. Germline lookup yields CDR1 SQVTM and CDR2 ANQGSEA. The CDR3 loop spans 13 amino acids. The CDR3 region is CSAEDRATYGYTF. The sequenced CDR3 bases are TGCAGCGCAGAAGACAGGGCGACTTATGGC.

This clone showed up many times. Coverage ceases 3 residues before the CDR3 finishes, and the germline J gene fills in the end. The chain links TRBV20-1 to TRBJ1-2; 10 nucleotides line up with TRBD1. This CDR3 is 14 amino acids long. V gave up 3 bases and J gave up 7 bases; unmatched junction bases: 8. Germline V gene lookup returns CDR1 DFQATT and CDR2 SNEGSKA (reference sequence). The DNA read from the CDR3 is TGCAGTGCTAGGCCGGGACAGGGGTGGCGTGGC. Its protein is CSARPGQGWRG. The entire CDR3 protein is CSARPGQGWRGYTF.

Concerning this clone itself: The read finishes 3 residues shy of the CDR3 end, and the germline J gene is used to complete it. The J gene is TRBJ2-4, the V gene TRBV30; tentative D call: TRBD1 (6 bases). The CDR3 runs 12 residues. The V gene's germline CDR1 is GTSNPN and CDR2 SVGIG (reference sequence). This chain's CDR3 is CAWSTQGYGQYF. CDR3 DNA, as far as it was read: TGTGCCTGGAGTACACAGGGCTATGGT.

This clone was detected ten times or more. The DNA read from the CDR3 is TGTGCCAGTAATCAGGGGGTAGGAGATACG. It specifies CASNQGVGDT. The CDR3 reads in full as CASNQGVGDTQYF. The rearrangement uses TRBV19 and TRBJ2-3, with 7 bases aligning to TRBD1. The read gets to within 3 residues of the CDR3 end, and the germline J gene fills in the rest. Trimming at V came to 7 bases and at J to 5 bases, leaving 6 bases not matched to a gene. The V gene's germline CDR1 is LNHDA and CDR2 SQIVND (reference sequence). CDR3 length: 13 residues.

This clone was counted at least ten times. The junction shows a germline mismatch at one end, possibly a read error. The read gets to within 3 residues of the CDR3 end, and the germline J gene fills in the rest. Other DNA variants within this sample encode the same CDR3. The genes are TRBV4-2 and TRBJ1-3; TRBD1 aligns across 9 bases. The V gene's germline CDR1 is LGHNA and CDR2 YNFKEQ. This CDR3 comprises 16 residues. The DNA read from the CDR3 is TGCGCCAGCAGCCAAGATTGGGGACAGGGTGGAAACACA. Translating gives CASSQDWGQGGNT. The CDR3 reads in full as CASSQDWGQGGNTIYF.

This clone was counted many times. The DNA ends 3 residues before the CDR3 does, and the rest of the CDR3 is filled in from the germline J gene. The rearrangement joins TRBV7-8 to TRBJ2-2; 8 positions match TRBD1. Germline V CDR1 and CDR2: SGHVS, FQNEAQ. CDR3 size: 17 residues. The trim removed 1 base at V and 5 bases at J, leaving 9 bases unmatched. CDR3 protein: CASSLGSRGRRTGELFF. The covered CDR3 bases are TGTGCCAGCAGCTTAGGGTCCAGGGGGCGCAGGACCGGGGAG.

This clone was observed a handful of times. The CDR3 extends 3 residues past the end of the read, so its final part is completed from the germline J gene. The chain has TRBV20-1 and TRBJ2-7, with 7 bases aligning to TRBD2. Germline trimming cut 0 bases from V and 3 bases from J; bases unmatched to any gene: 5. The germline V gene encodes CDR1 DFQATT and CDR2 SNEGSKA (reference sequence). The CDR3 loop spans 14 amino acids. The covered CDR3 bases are TGCAGTGCTAGAGATGGGAGGGACTACTACGAG. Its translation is CSARDGRDYYE. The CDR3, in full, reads CSARDGRDYYEQYF.

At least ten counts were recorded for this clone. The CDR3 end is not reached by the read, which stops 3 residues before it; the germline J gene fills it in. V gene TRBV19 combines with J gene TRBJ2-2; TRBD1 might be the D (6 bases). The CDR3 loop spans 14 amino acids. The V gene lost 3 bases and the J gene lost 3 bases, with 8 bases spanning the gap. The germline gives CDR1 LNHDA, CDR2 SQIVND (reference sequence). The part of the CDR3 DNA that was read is TGTGCCAGTAGTATTAGACAGGACACCGGGGAG. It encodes CASSIRQDTGE. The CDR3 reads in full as CASSIRQDTGELFF.

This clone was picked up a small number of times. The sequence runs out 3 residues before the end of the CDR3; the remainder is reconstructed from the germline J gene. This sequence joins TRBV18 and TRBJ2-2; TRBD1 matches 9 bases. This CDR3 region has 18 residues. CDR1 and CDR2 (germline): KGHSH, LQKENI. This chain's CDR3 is CASSPRTGALSGANVLFF. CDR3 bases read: TGTGCCAGCTCACCTCGGACAGGGGCCCTCTCTGGGGCCAACGTG.

CDR3 DNA (partial): TGTGCCAGCAGCTCATACCAGGGTAATGAG. It translates to CASSSYQGNE. The complete CDR3 sequence is CASSSYQGNEQFF. This rearrangement joins TRBV11-3 to TRBJ2-1; D might be TRBD1 (5 bases). The sequenced fragment ends 3 residues before the CDR3 boundary, so the rest is inferred from the germline J gene. The germline V gene encodes CDR1 SGHNT and CDR2 YENEEA. Trimming took 4 bases from V and 7 from J, leaving 11 bases between them. This CDR3 comprises 13 residues.

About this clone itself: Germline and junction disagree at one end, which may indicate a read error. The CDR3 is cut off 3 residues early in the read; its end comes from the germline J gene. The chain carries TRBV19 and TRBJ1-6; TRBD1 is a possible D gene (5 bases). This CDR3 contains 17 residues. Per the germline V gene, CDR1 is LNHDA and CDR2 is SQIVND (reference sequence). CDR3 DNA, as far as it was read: TGTGCCAGTAGTATTTGGGGCTCGAGCTCCTTTAATTCACCC. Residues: CASSIWGSSSFNSP. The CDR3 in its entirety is CASSIWGSSSFNSPLHF.

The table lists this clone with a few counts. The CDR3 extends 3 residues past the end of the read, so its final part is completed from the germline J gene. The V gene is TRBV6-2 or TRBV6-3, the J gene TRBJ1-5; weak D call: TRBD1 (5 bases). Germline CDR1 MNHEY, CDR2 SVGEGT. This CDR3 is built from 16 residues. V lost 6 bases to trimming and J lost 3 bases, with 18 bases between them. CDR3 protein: CASRSVGEGNNQPQHF. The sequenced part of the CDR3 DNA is TGTGCCAGCAGATCCGTTGGTGAGGGGAACAATCAGCCC.

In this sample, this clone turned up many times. The CDR3 here is CASRRITGNTEAFF. Partial CDR3 DNA: TGTGCCAGTAGGCGGATAACGGGGAACACTGAA. This chain connects TRBV19 to TRBJ1-1; D is unresolved. The CDR3 extends 3 residues past the end of the read, so its final part is completed from the germline J gene. Trimming stripped 6 bases from V and 1 base from J, with 12 bases between. The length of the CDR3 is 14 residues. CDR1 is LNHDA and CDR2 is SQIVND in the germline V gene (reference sequence).

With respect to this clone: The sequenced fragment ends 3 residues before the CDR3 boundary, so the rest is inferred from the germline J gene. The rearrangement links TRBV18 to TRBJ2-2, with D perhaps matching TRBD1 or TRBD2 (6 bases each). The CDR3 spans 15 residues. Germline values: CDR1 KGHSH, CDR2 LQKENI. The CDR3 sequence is CASSPGRGGKEKLFF. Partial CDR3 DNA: TGTGCCAGCTCACCAGGCAGGGGAGGAAAAGAAAAG.

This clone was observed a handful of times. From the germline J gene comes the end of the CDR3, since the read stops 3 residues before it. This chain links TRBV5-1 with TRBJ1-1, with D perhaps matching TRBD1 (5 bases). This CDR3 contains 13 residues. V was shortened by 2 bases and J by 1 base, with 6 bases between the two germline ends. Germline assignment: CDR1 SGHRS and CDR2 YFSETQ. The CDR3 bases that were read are TGCGCCAGCAGCTTAGGGGAGAACACTGAA. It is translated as CASSLGENTE. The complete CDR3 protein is CASSLGENTEAFF.

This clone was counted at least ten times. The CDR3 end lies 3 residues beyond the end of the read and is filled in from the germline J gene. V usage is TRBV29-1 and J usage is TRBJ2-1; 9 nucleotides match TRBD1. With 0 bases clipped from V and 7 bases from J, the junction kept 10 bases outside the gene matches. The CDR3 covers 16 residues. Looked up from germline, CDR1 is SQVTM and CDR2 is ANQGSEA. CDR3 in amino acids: CSVEDDQDRGENEQFF. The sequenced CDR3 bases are TGCAGCGTTGAAGATGATCAGGACAGGGGTGAGAATGAG.

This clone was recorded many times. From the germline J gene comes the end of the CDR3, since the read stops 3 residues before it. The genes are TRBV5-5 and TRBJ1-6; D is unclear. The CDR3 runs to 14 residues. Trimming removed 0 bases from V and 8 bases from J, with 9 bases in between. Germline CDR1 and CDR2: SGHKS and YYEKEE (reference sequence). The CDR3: CASSLVALDSPLHF. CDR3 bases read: TGTGCCAGCAGCTTGGTCGCTTTAGATTCACCC. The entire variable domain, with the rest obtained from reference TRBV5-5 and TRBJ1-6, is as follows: DAGVTQSPTHLIKTRGQQVTLRCSPISGHKSVSWYQQVLGQGPQFIFQYYEKEERGRGNFPDRFSARQFPNYSSELNVNALLLGDSALYLCASSLVALDSPLHFGNGTRLTVT.

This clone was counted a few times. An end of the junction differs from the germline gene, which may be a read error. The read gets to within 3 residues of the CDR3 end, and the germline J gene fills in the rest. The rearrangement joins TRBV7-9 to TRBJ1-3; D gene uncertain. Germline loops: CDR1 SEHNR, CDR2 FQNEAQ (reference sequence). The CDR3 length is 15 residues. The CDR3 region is CASSPQSVAGNTIYF. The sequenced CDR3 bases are TGTGCCAGCAGCCCGCAGTCTGTAGCTGGAAACACG.

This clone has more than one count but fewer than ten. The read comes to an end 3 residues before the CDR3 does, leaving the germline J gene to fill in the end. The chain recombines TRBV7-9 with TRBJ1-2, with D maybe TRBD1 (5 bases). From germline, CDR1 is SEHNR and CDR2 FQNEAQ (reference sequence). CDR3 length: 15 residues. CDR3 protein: CASSLVEAGYYDYTF. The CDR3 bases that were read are TGTGCCAGCAGCTTAGTTGAGGCAGGGTACTACGAC.

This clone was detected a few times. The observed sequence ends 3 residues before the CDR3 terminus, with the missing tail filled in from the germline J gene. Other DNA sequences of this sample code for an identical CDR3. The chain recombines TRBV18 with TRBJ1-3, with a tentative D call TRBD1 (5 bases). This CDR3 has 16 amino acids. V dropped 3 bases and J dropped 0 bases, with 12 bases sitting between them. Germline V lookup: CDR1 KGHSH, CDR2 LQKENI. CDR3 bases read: TGTGCCAGCTCACCGTCCGGGGGACGCTCTGGAAACACC. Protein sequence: CASSPSGGRSGNT. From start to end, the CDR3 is CASSPSGGRSGNTIYF.

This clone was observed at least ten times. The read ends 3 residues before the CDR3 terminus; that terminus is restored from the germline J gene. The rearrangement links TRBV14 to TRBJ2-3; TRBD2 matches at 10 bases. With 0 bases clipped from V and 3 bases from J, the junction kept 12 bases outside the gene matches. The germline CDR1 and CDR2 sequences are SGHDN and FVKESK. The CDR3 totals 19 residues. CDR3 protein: CASSQDLRRASGRTDTQYF. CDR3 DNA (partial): TGTGCCAGCAGCCAAGATCTCCGTAGGGCTAGCGGGAGAACAGATACG.

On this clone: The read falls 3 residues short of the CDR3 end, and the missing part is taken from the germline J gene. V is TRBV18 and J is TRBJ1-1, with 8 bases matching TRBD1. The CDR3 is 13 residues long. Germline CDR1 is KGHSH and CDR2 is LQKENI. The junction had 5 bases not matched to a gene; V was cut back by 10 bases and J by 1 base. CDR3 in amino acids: CATNRGENTEAFF. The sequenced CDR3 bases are TGTGCCACAAACAGGGGGGAGAACACTGAA. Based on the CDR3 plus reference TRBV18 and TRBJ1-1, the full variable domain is NAGVMQNPRHLVRRRGQEARLRCSPMKGHSHVYWYRQLPEEGLKFMVYLQKENIIDESGMPKERFSAEFPKEGPSILRIQQVVRGDSAAYFCATNRGENTEAFFGQGTRLTVV.

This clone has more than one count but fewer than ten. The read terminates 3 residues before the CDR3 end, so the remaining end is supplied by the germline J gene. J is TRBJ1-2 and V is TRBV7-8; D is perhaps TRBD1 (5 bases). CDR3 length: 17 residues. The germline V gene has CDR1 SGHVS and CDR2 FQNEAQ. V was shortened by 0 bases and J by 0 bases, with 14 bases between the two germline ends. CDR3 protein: CASSLAASRGPNYGYTF. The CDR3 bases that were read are TGTGCCAGCAGCTTAGCCGCCTCAAGGGGCCCTAACTATGGC.

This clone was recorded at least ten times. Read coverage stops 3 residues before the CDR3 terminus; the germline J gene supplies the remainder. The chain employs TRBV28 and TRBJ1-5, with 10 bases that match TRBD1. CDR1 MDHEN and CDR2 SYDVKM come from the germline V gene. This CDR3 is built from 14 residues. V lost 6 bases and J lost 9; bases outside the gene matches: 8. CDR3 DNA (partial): TGTGCCAGCAGGGGACAGGGGCTGAGTTGGCCC. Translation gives CASRGQGLSWP. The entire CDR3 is CASRGQGLSWPQHF.